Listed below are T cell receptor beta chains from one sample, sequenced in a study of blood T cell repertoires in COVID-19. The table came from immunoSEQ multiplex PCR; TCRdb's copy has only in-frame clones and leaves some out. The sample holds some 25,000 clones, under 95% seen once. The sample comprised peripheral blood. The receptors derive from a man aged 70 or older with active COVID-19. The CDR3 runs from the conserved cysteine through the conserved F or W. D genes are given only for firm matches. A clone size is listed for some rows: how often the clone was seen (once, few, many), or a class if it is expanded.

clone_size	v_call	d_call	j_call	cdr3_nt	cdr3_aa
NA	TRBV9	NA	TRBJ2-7	TGTGCCAGCAGCGTAAGCCCGGACACCTACGAGCAGTACTTC	CASSVSPDTYEQYF
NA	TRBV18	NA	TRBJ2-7	TGTGCCAGCTCACCAGAGACAGGGAGGTACGAGCAGTACTTC	CASSPETGRYEQYF
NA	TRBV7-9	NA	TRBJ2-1	TGTGCCAGCAGCTTGACTGAAAGCAATGAGCAGTTCTTC	CASSLTESNEQFF
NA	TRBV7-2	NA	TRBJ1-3	TGTGCCAGCAAACAGGGATTAAGTGGAAACACCATATATTTT	CASKQGLSGNTIYF
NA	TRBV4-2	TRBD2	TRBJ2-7	TGTGCCAGCAGCCAAGCCGCAGGACTAGCAGACTCTGGGCAGTACTTC	CASSQAAGLADSGQYF
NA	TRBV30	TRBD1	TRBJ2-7	TGTGCCTGGAGTGTATGGACAGGCAGTCCCTACGAGCAGTACTTC	CAWSVWTGSPYEQYF
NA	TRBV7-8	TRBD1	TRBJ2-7	TGTGCCAGCAGCCAGGACAGGGTCTCCTACGAGCAGTACTTC	CASSQDRVSYEQYF
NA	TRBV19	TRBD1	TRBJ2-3	TGTGCCAGGGACAGGCCTTGGGGCTTCACAGATACGCAGTATTTT	CARDRPWGFTDTQYF
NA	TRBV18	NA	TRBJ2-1	TGTGCCAGCTCAGCCCGAAGGGAGGGGGCCTACAATGAGCAGTTCTTC	CASSARREGAYNEQFF
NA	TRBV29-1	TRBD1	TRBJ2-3	TGCAGCTCCAGGGGGCTAGATACGCAGTATTTT	CSSRGLDTQYF
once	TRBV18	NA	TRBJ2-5	TGTGCCAGCTCACCACGAAATGCGGAGACCCAGTACTTC	CASSPRNAETQYF
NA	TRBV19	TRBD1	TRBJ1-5	TGTGCCAGTAGTATGGGGACAGGGGGCTCCCTTAGCAATCAGCCCCAGCATTTT	CASSMGTGGSLSNQPQHF
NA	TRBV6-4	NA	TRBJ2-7	TGTGCCAGCAGTGATCGCACAGGGACCCCAGGGGAGCAGTACTTC	CASSDRTGTPGEQYF
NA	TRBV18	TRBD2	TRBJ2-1	TGTGCCAGCTCACCACGTGAGCGGGGGGTAAGTGAGCAGTTCTTC	CASSPRERGVSEQFF